The present TCR beta chain was sequenced within a study of blood T cells in healthy people across ages. Broader study findings: More naive CD4+ cells and higher diversity were found in long-lived than in aged donors.

Sample-barcoded 5' priming and a J-beta primer mix drove a second PCR of 7 to 11 cycles. Each cDNA was tagged by a template-switch adaptor containing 12 random nucleotides. TCRdb reprocessed the 5' RACE reads via MiXCR and lists one record per CDR3 protein. The data contain 1.5 million or so distinct CDR3 sequences, approximately 40% of them singletons. Aged about 6 to 100, donors were systemically healthy Caucasians from Russia. Only one count was recorded for this clonotype. The antigen is not known. The sequencing input was blood. This TCR came from a woman aged 18-29 years in good health.

The CDR3, as DNA: TGCGCCAGCAGCCACGGGCTATTGGTAGCGGGGTCCCCAGAGACCCAGTACTTC. It is translated as CASSHGLLVAGSPETQYF. This chain links TRBV4-1 with TRBJ2-5, with 8 nucleotides matching TRBD2. Germline V lookup: CDR1 MGHRA, CDR2 YSYEKL. The V gene end was trimmed by 3 bases and the J gene end by 4 bases; junction bases not matched to a gene: 16. The CDR3 consists of 18 residues.